This section outlines one T cell receptor beta chain sequence together with its context. What antigen it recognizes has not been identified. The record has no base qualities; no much larger clone is one base away. Collaborating institutions collected whole blood in K2EDTA tubes following their own protocols. Collaborator samples were shipped for TCRbeta analysis as frozen whole blood, isolated PBMCs, or DNA extracted from either sample type. CDR1 is given as SGHRS and CDR2 as YFSETQ, both from the germline V gene. V sheds 7 bases and J sheds 8 bases, leaving 13 bases between their ends. The CDR3 holds 12 amino acids from the cysteine to the phenylalanine. The kept DNA is CDR3 alone, 36 bases in frame from the first base. TCRbeta CDR3 regions were amplified from genomic DNA using the immunoSEQ Assay, a bias-controlled multiplex PCR. In the source study's methods: Nucleated cell counts per sample were estimated from amplification of reference gene primers within the assay. To quantify the absolute abundance of each unique TCRbeta CDR3 rearrangement, sequence reads were collapsed and filtered. Productive Simpson clonality was computed per sample as the square root of Simpson's diversity index over productive rearrangements. TCRdb re-hosts the immuneACCESS table, in-frame sequences only. Its copies lack some clones; in the studies checked, an unresolved V gene accounts for under half of them, and the cause for the rest is not known. That table supplies the V and J calls and clone size; D and trimming were determined from the DNA. The sample yields about 310,000 clones; roughly 87% were counted once. Clones ranked in the top ten supply 1% of the sample.

The data originate from a study of blood T cell repertoires in COVID-19 (dated by TCRdb to about 2020). A note on the overall study: Samples covering the acute and convalescent phases of COVID-19 were provided by collaborators in the United States, Italy and Spain. The prospective study material was composed of cDNA or gDNA derived from T cells, B-cell-depleted T cells, or PBMCs. Deeply sampled blood TCRbeta repertoires from subjects exposed to, actively infected with, or recovered from COVID-19 were included in the dataset. The repertoires were made available in a free public database intended to serve as a resource for research on the immune response to SARS-CoV-2. Samples were obtained from the ongoing ImmuneRACE study (first 160 participants) and from about 1,300 subjects provided by 6 global collaborators. A de-identified subject ID, COVID-19 status, age in years and sex were almost always included in the sample metadata. Where HLA class I and class II types were available, the types were taken from metadata supplied by the sample provider, not from assay-based typing.

Broader findings and caveats from the paper: The amount of clinical and demographic metadata varied by source and participant and was provided uncurated.

The rearranged segments are TRBV5-1 and TRBJ1-3; the D segment cannot be called with confidence. The TCR originated in a man aged 50-60 years with active or convalescent COVID-19. Sequencing was performed on peripheral blood. The nucleotide sequence reads TGCGCCAGCTCTAACGCCCGGGACACCATATATTTT. Its amino acids are CASSNARDTIYF.